This T cell receptor beta chain came from a study of shared clonotypes between healthy human individuals. Study-wide findings and caveats: Sequencing depth was expected to affect clonotype sharing among donors. Clonotypes that were shared across a handful of donors made up roughly 5% of naive CD4 clonotypes. Estimated richness was generally greater in naive than memory subsets.

A note on this clone: Its antigen is as yet unknown.

The CDR3 is 20 residues long. V lost 0 bases to trimming and J lost 0 bases; unmatched junction nucleotides: 16. Partitioning of CD4+ cells yielded a CD45RA+ naive subset and a CD45RA-negative memory subset. The protocol was immunoSEQ multiplex PCR, while the TCRdb copy is restricted to in-frame clones and leaves out a portion. In the table there are some 2,500,000 clones, around 92% of which are singletons. Sequenced material: naive CD4+ T cells from PBMCs. The subset here: CD45RA+ positively selected. This TCR came from a man between 18 and 29 years old in good health. Some clones in this sample may be carry-over from other donors' samples. This chain uses TRBV23-1 with TRBJ1-1, with TRBD1 identical over 7 bases. TRBV23-1 is an ORF; its function is uncertain. CDR3 coding DNA: TGCGCCAGCAGTCAATCCCGGGACAGTGGTGCCCCTTCGATGAACACTGAAGCTTTCTTT. This sequence encodes CASSQSRDSGAPSMNTEAFF.